The entry below gives a single TCR beta chain sequence along with its context. A single record per CDR3 protein comes from TCRdb applying MiXCR to the 5' RACE reads. The sample lists about 64,000 distinct CDR3 sequences, about 20% seen once, with about 3% in the top ten. Germline V gene data show CDR1 as SGHDT and CDR2 as YYEEEE. The length of the CDR3 is 17 residues. V shed 4 bases and J shed 4 bases, with 22 bases lying between them. Material for sequencing was memory CD4+ T cells sorted from a lymph node. Subset reported: memory CD4+ T cells, CD4+CD45RO+CD25-. The sequence was collected from a female donor with breast cancer. This sequence joins TRBV5-6 and TRBJ2-3; no clear D. This CDR3 reads CASSRIKGRPVADTQYF. CDR3 DNA sequence: TGTGCCAGCAGCCGAATAAAGGGCCGACCCGTGGCAGATACGCAGTATTTT.